This T cell receptor beta chain originates from a study of blood T cell repertoires in COVID-19. For the study at large: Samples came from the United States, Italy and Spain, spanning acute and convalescent COVID-19. T cells, B-cell-depleted T cells, or PBMCs provided the cDNA or gDNA that served as material.

This CDR3 contains 16 residues. The germline CDR1 and CDR2 sequences are KGHDR and SFDVKD. V was pared by 3 bases and J by 7 bases, with 8 bases of the junction left unmatched. In the original workflow: Nucleated cell number was recorded as an estimate derived from reference gene primer amplification. Only in-frame clones appear in the TCRdb table, and some are missing; sequencing was by immunoSEQ multiplex PCR. V, J and clone size derive from that table, while D and trimming were established from the DNA sequence. Of 99,000 or so clones listed, around 88% were seen once; the top ten hold around 2%. Enrolled during active infection, Seattle patients were then followed longitudinally.

The receptor was isolated from a man aged 45-65 years with COVID-19, enrolled during active disease. The chain uses TRBV24-1 and TRBJ2-1; 10 positions match TRBD1. The source material was peripheral blood. CDR3 nucleotides: TGTGCCACCAGTGATCCCGGGACAGGGGTAGTTAATGAGCAGTTCTTC. Translated: CATSDPGTGVVNEQFF.